This T cell receptor beta chain was sequenced for a study of T-cell memory formation after mild COVID-19. The germline V gene has CDR1 DFQATT and CDR2 SNEGSKA (reference sequence). The V and J ends lost 0 bases and 4 bases respectively, with 9 bases between them. CDR3 length: 13 amino acids. TCRdb re-called the 5' RACE reads with MiXCR, one entry per CDR3 protein. This table has 190,000 or so distinct CDR3 sequences, 27% appearing once. The sample holds a few counts of this clonotype. What was sequenced was PBMCs or a T cell subset sorted from them (not recorded which). The sequence derives from an adult woman who had mild COVID-19 (a few samples of this study predate the infection). Cell type and time point are not known. The V and J genes are TRBV20-1 and TRBJ1-1; D possibly corresponds to TRBD1 (6 bases). The CDR3 is CSARDRGATEAFF. CDR3 nucleotides: TGCAGTGCTAGAGATCGGGGGGCCACTGAAGCTTTCTTT.